The 27 T cell receptor beta chains reported below all come from one sample, sequenced in a study of blood T cell repertoires in COVID-19. Assay used: immunoSEQ multiplex PCR; TCRdb lists only in-frame clones, some missing. The data show about 200,000 clones, around four fifths seen once. The specimen was peripheral blood. These receptors originate from a man between 40 and 49 years old with acute or convalescent COVID-19.

This clone has just a few counts. This rearrangement joins TRBV7-9 to TRBJ2-1, with 7 bases matching TRBD2. Per the germline V gene, CDR1 is SEHNR and CDR2 is FQNEAQ (reference sequence). V shed 1 base, J shed 0 bases, and the junction held 6 bases outside the gene matches. There are 17 residues in the CDR3. The CDR3 is CASSLGGAGVSYNEQFF. CDR3 sequence (DNA): TGTGCCAGCAGCTTAGGAGGGGCGGGAGTCTCCTACAATGAGCAGTTCTTC.

The chain uses TRBV6-5 and TRBJ1-5, with D perhaps TRBD1 (5 bases). The CDR3 is made up of 14 amino acids. Germline CDR1 is MNHEY and CDR2 is SVGAGI. V shed 3 bases and J shed 9 bases, with 15 bases lying between them. This CDR3 reads CASSYGGDSMPQHF. The CDR3 coding sequence is TGTGCCAGCAGTTATGGGGGGGACTCCATGCCCCAGCATTTT.

The V call is TRBV19, the J call TRBJ1-3; D unclear. Germline CDR1 reads LNHDA; CDR2 reads SQIVND (reference sequence). V was trimmed by 10 bases and J by 5 bases, leaving 21 bases between them. CDR3 size: 15 residues. The CDR3 sequence is CATVAHVPERNTIYF. CDR3 in DNA: TGTGCCACCGTGGCCCATGTCCCCGAAAGAAACACCATATATTTT.

This clone was counted between two and nine times. This chain uses TRBV15 with TRBJ2-7; 9 nucleotides line up with TRBD1. With V trimmed by 8 bases and J by 3 bases, 2 bases remained unmatched. Germline V gene lookup returns CDR1 LNHNV and CDR2 YYDKDF (reference sequence). CDR3 length equals 12 residues. Written as DNA, the CDR3 is TGTGCCACCGGGACAGGGTACTACGAGCAGTACTTC. Residues: CATGTGYYEQYF.

The V call is TRBV2, the J call TRBJ2-1, with 7 bases aligning to TRBD2. The CDR3 has 13 amino acids. With 3 bases clipped from V and 15 bases from J, the junction kept 11 bases outside the gene matches. Germline lookup yields CDR1 SNHLY and CDR2 FYNNEI. The CDR3 nucleotides are TGTGCCAGCAGTGAGGCTAGCGGACTGAGTTTGTTCTTC. It yields the protein CASSEASGLSLFF.

The gene calls are TRBV11-2 and TRBJ2-1; 9 positions agree with TRBD2. The CDR3 has 16 residues. Germline assignment: CDR1 SGHAT and CDR2 FQNNGV. V lost 5 bases to trimming and J lost 0 bases; unmatched junction nucleotides: 5. The CDR3 DNA reads as TGTGCCAGCAGCCTGACTAGCGGCGGCTCCTACAATGAGCAGTTCTTC. This sequence encodes CASSLTSGGSYNEQFF. Variable domain in full (rest from reference TRBV11-2 and TRBJ2-1): EAGVAQSPRYKIIEKRQSVAFWCNPISGHATLYWYQQILGQGPKLLIQFQNNGVVDDSQLPKDRFSAERLKGVDSTLKIQPAKLEDSAVYLCASSLTSGGSYNEQFFGPGTRLTVL.

The J gene is TRBJ2-3, the V gene TRBV10-1; D ambiguous. V was cut by 6 bases and J by 2 bases, with 15 bases left in between. The CDR3 is made up of 15 amino acids. Germline V gene sequence: CDR1 WNHNN, CDR2 SYGVQD (reference sequence). This chain's CDR3 is CASSPTDTYTDTQYF. The CDR3 bases are TGCGCCAGCAGCCCGACCGACACATACACAGATACGCAGTATTTT.

The sample holds one count of this clone. This rearrangement joins TRBV7-9 to TRBJ2-2, with 10 bases lining up with TRBD2. Germline assignment: CDR1 SEHNR and CDR2 FQNEAQ (reference sequence). There are 17 residues in the CDR3. Germline trimming cut 2 bases from V and 5 bases from J; bases unmatched to any gene: 8. CDR3 amino acids: CASSLQALAGVTGELFF. The CDR3 DNA sequence: TGTGCCAGCAGCTTACAAGCCCTAGCGGGAGTAACCGGGGAGCTGTTTTTT.

This chain joins TRBV7-6 and TRBJ2-5; weak D call: TRBD2 (6 bases). The length of the CDR3 is 15 residues. Germline loops: CDR1 SGHVS, CDR2 FNYEAQ. V was trimmed by 2 bases and J by 2 bases, leaving 12 bases between them. The CDR3 is CASSLIVAEQETQYF. The CDR3 DNA follows: TGTGCCAGCAGCTTAATTGTAGCGGAACAAGAGACCCAGTACTTC.

This sequence joins TRBV3-1 (or the pseudogene TRBV3-2) and TRBJ2-7; D gene uncertain. The germline V gene encodes CDR1 LGHDT and CDR2 YNNKEL (reference sequence). There are 13 residues in the CDR3. The V and J ends lost 4 bases and 1 base respectively, with 8 bases between them. The CDR3 is CASSPTTSYEQYF. DNA of the CDR3: TGTGCCAGCAGCCCTACCACTTCCTACGAGCAGTACTTC.

V is TRBV6-4 and J is TRBJ2-7; D may be TRBD1 (5 bases). The CDR3 length is 14 residues. Germline lookup yields CDR1 MRHNA and CDR2 SNTAGT. V was cut by 4 bases and J by 5 bases, with 15 bases left in between. CDR3 sequence reads: CASSVYRLPNEQYF. The DNA of the CDR3 is TGTGCCAGCAGTGTCTACAGGTTGCCCAACGAGCAGTACTTC.

The chain links TRBV3-1 (or the pseudogene TRBV3-2) to TRBJ1-2; D gene ambiguous. Per the germline V gene, CDR1 is LGHDT and CDR2 is YNNKEL (reference sequence). The V gene lost 2 bases and the J gene lost 1 base, with 17 bases spanning the gap. CDR3 size: 17 residues. CDR3 in amino acids: CASSQSKTGLINYGYTF. The CDR3 nucleotides read TGTGCCAGCAGCCAATCTAAAACCGGACTTATTAACTATGGCTACACCTTC.

V is TRBV21-1 and J is TRBJ1-2; the table's D call TRBD1 went unverified against the DNA. TRBV21-1 is classified as a pseudogene. CDR3 size: 15 residues. The CDR3 loop reads CASSKPRTGGYGYTF. The CDR3 DNA reads TGTGCCAGCAGCAAGCCCCGGACAGGGGGCTATGGCTACACCTTC.

The rearrangement joins TRBV30 to TRBJ2-3; TRBD2 matches at 9 bases. CDR3 size: 14 residues. Trimming took 4 bases from V and 5 from J; bases not matched to a gene: 7. Germline values: CDR1 GTSNPN, CDR2 SVGIG (reference sequence). CDR3 residues: CAWTILSGRDTQYF. The CDR3 DNA sequence: TGTGCCTGGACCATCCTTAGCGGGAGAGATACGCAGTATTTT. The full variable domain, in which reference TRBV30 and TRBJ2-3 provide the parts outside the CDR3, is SQTIHQWPATLVQPVGSPLSLECTVEGTSNPNLYWYRQAAGRGLQLLFYSVGIGQISSEVPQNLSASRPQDRQFILSSKKLLLSDSGFYLCAWTILSGRDTQYFGPGTRLTVL.

As for this clone: Since a much larger clone is just one base distant, this may be a read error. The sample contains more than one DNA sequence encoding this CDR3. The rearrangement uses TRBV6-5 and TRBJ2-1; 11 positions agree with TRBD2. Unmatched junction bases numbered 5, after V lost 6 bases and J lost 4 bases. The CDR3 extends over 15 amino acids. Germline loops: CDR1 MNHEY, CDR2 SVGAGI. CDR3 region: CASSSGTSGYNEQFF. CDR3 nucleotides: TGTGCCAGCAGCTCCGGGACTAGCGGTTACAATGAGCAGTTCTTC.

V is TRBV7-9 and J is TRBJ2-2; 10 bases fit TRBD1. This CDR3 spans 16 amino acids. With V trimmed by 5 bases and J by 4 bases, 7 bases remained unmatched. CDR1 is SEHNR, CDR2 FQNEAQ, per germline (reference sequence). CDR3 region: CASSRSRDRGTGELFF. CDR3 coding DNA: TGTGCCAGCAGCCGATCCCGGGACAGGGGCACCGGGGAGCTGTTTTTT.

The chain's CDR3 is CASGPTGDYGYTF. In DNA form, the CDR3 reads TGTGCTAGTGGTCCGACAGGGGACTATGGCTACACCTTC. J is TRBJ1-2 and V is TRBV12-5; TRBD1 agrees at 8 bases. Germline V gene data show CDR1 as LGHNT and CDR2 as FRNRAP. The CDR3 length is 13 residues. V gave up 5 bases and J gave up 3 bases; unmatched junction bases: 2.

V usage is TRBV11-2 and J usage is TRBJ2-3; no reliable D call. V was trimmed by 1 base and J by 2 bases, leaving 10 bases between them. The CDR3 runs to 15 residues. The germline gives CDR1 SGHAT, CDR2 FQNNGV. The CDR3 nucleotides read TGTGCCAGCAGCTTAGGCCGGAGAGACACAGATACGCAGTATTTT. Residues: CASSLGRRDTDTQYF.

The chain has TRBV2 and TRBJ1-4; D unresolved. Per germline, CDR1 SNHLY and CDR2 FYNNEI. V was clipped by 2 bases and J by 14 bases, with 18 bases between them. CDR3 length: 14 amino acids. As DNA, the CDR3 is TGTGCCAGCAGTGAAATCTGGTCGGAGAGGGTGCTGTTTTTT. As protein: CASSEIWSERVLFF.

This clone showed up just a few times. This chain connects TRBV6-5 to TRBJ2-6, with 8 bases matching TRBD2. V shed 5 bases and J 3 bases; nucleotides not matched to a gene: 0. Looked up from germline, CDR1 is MNHEY and CDR2 is SVGAGI. The CDR3 has 14 amino acids. CDR3 sequence: CASSTSGGANVLTF. Written as DNA, the CDR3 is TGTGCCAGCAGTACTAGCGGTGGGGCCAACGTCCTGACTTTC.

The chain uses TRBV19 and TRBJ2-1; 11 bases align to TRBD2. The CDR3 has 17 amino acids. Germline V gene sequence: CDR1 LNHDA, CDR2 SQIVND (reference sequence). V gave up 5 bases and J gave up 0 bases; unmatched junction bases: 6. CDR3 in DNA: TGTGCCAGTAGTTTAGGACTAGCGGGTTACTCCTACAATGAGCAGTTCTTC. Translating gives CASSLGLAGYSYNEQFF.

The chain couples TRBV6-5 to TRBJ2-1; 7 nucleotides align to TRBD2. With V trimmed by 2 bases and J by 6 bases, 4 bases remained unmatched. Germline CDR1 reads MNHEY; CDR2 reads SVGAGI. The CDR3 totals 14 residues. The CDR3 loop is CASSYVTSLNEQFF. CDR3 nucleotides: TGTGCCAGCAGTTACGTGACTAGCCTCAATGAGCAGTTCTTC.

The genes are TRBV6-5 and TRBJ2-7, with D possibly matching TRBD1 (6 bases). Between the trimmed V and J ends, which lost 6 bases and 3 bases, there was a span of 18 bases. Germline V gene lookup returns CDR1 MNHEY and CDR2 SVGAGI. There are 15 residues in the CDR3. CDR3 bases: TGTGCCAGCAGCCTCATCAAGACAGGAGGCTACGAGCAGTACTTC. Protein: CASSLIKTGGYEQYF.

As for this clone: Other DNA sequences in the same sample also yield this CDR3. The chain joins TRBV27 to TRBJ1-4; D is perhaps TRBD1 (5 bases). This CDR3 is built from 13 residues. The germline gives CDR1 MNHEY, CDR2 SMNVEV (reference sequence). Trimming cost V 3 bases and J 6 bases, with 8 bases left between them. In DNA form, the CDR3 reads TGTGCCAGCAGTTTTTCAGGGTATGAAAAACTGTTTTTT. Amino acids: CASSFSGYEKLFF.

This rearrangement joins TRBV28 to TRBJ2-2; 9 bases map to TRBD1. This CDR3 is 15 amino acids long. Unmatched junction bases numbered 3, after V lost 4 bases and J lost 3 bases. Germline V gene lookup returns CDR1 MDHEN and CDR2 SYDVKM. CDR3 amino acids: CASSSDRGDTGELFF. The DNA for the CDR3 is TGTGCCAGCAGTTCGGACAGGGGAGACACCGGGGAGCTGTTTTTT.

J is TRBJ2-2 and V is TRBV6-4; 10 bases agree with TRBD2. The V and J ends lost 5 bases and 4 bases, in that order; junction bases with no gene match: 4. The germline V gene encodes CDR1 MRHNA and CDR2 SNTAGT. There are 15 residues in the CDR3. CDR3 sequence (DNA): TGTGCCAGCAGTACCACTAGCGGGGTCACCGGGGAGCTGTTTTTT. Encoded protein: CASSTTSGVTGELFF.

The V call is TRBV19, the J call TRBJ1-5, with 10 bases fitting TRBD1. The CDR3 runs to 15 residues. Trimming removed 6 bases from V and 3 bases from J; junction bases left unmatched: 5. The germline gives CDR1 LNHDA, CDR2 SQIVND (reference sequence). CDR3 sequence reads: CASSRGQGTNQPQHF. CDR3 nucleotide sequence: TGTGCCAGTAGCCGGGGACAGGGGACCAATCAGCCCCAGCATTTT.